The sequence of this TCR beta chain was determined in a study of blood T cell repertoires in COVID-19. Across the study: Samples of COVID-19 (acute and convalescent) were obtained from the United States, Italy and Spain. PBMCs, B-cell-depleted T cells, or T cells were the source of the cDNA or gDNA that made up the material.

This table comes from immunoSEQ multiplex PCR, and its TCRdb copy is limited to in-frame clones, with some not included. This table holds fewer than 250,000 clones, around four fifths found once. From germline, CDR1 is SGHTA and CDR2 FQGNSA. Trimming cost V 3 bases and J 3 bases, with 14 bases left between them. There are 15 residues in the CDR3. Sequencing was performed on peripheral blood. This sequence was found in a woman in her seventies with active or convalescent COVID-19. V usage is TRBV7-2 and J usage is TRBJ1-2; a weak D match, TRBD1 (6 bases). The CDR3 bases are TGTGCCAGCAGCTTCCTGGGGGGGGCTGACTATGGCTACACCTTC. Protein product: CASSFLGGADYGYTF. The variable domain in full, completed from reference TRBV7-2 and TRBJ1-2, reads GAGVSQSPSNKVTEKGKDVELRCDPISGHTALYWYRQSLGQGLEFLIYFQGNSAPDKSGLPSDRFSAERTGGSVSTLTIQRTQQEDSAVYLCASSFLGGADYGYTFGSGTRLTVV.